This T cell receptor beta chain appears in the sequencing data of a study of shared clonotypes between healthy human individuals. Notes on the study in general: The genetic and exposure-history diversity represented was limited by few donors. It was observed that around 5% of naive CD4 clonotypes were shared across a handful of donors. The four-donor shared clonotypes exceeded non-shared clonotypes in generation probability, with non-shared ones scoring lower.

The germline V and J ends were trimmed by 5 bases and 2 bases, with 12 bases remaining between them. Germline V gene sequence: CDR1 SNHLY, CDR2 FYNNEI. The CDR3 consists of 14 residues. Of note for this clone: Its antigen is still unknown.

Subsets obtained from CD4+ cells comprised CD45RA+ naive and CD45RA-negative memory cells. Using immunoSEQ multiplex PCR, the repertoire was profiled, and TCRdb retains in-frame clones only, with some absent. The repertoire holds millions of clones, with approximately 95% as singletons. The material sequenced was naive CD4+ T cells from PBMCs. Described subset: CD45RA+ positively selected. This chain joins TRBV2 and TRBJ1-1, with D uncertain. The sequence came from a man between 18 and 29 years old in good health. Some clones in this sample may be carry-over from other donors' samples. For the CDR3, the DNA is TGTGCCAGCAGTATTATAACGGGTAACACTGAAGCTTTCTTT. Its translation is CASSIITGNTEAFF.